This T cell receptor (beta chain) was found in a study of shared clonotypes between healthy human individuals. Study background: The study used three CD4 naive, three CD4 memory, two CD8 naive and one CD8 memory plate per donor.

The study enrolled healthy HIV-negative adults without recent acute infections or vaccinations as donors. The method was immunoSEQ multiplex PCR; TCRdb's version includes in-frame clones alone and lacks a portion of them. The top ten hold 0.13% of the sample, which has about 2 million clones, 95% seen once. A note on this clone: Its antigen is not known.

General study results and limits: Donor clonotype sharing was expected to depend on sequencing depth.

The receptor comes from a man aged 18 to 35 in good health. Sequenced input: naive CD4+ T cells sorted from blood. The subset denotes: CD45RA+ positively selected.

The CDR3: CASSVVGVGANYGYTF. The CDR3 DNA is TGTGCCAGCAGCGTAGTGGGCGTCGGAGCTAACTATGGCTACACCTTC. The V and J genes are TRBV9 and TRBJ1-2; the D is unclear. Germline V gene data show CDR1 as SGDLS and CDR2 as YYNGEE. This CDR3 has 16 amino acids. The V end was cut by 0 bases, the J end by 0 bases, with 12 bases between.